Here is one T cell receptor beta chain with its context. This sample stems from a study of blood T cell repertoires in COVID-19. Overall study context: Whether acute or convalescent, the COVID-19 samples came from the United States, Italy and Spain. Nucleic acid was either cDNA or gDNA, and it came from T cells, B-cell-depleted T cells, or PBMCs.

Per the authors' pipeline: By means of reference gene primer amplification, nucleated cell counts were estimated. Sequencing was performed with immunoSEQ multiplex PCR; in TCRdb, only in-frame clones are kept and a portion is missing. V, J and clone size derive from that table, while D and trimming were established from the DNA sequence. The sample holds more than 35,000 clones; more than 65% are singletons and the top ten take more than 20%. This clonotype was obtained from a man in his 70s with acute or convalescent COVID-19. Specimen: peripheral blood.

The CDR3 nucleotides read TGTGCCATCCAAAAGACAGCTAACTATGGCTACACCTTC. This translates into CAIQKTANYGYTF. This sequence joins TRBV24-1 and TRBJ1-2; perhaps TRBD1 as D (5 bases). The germline V gene encodes CDR1 KGHDR and CDR2 SFDVKD. The V end was cut by 11 bases, the J end by 0 bases, with 12 bases between. The CDR3 is 13 amino acids.